These 8 T cell receptor beta chains share one sample of origin, sequenced in a study of T-cell memory formation after mild COVID-19. TCRdb re-analysed the 5' RACE reads in MiXCR, keeping a single row per CDR3 protein. The repertoire holds over 120,000 distinct CDR3 sequences, with 6% to 7% as singletons. Sequencing was carried out using PBMCs or a T cell subset sorted from them (not recorded which). These receptor sequences come from an adult woman who had mild COVID-19 (a few samples of this study predate the infection). Cell type and time point are not known.

The table lists this clonotype with a few counts. The chain links TRBV11-2 to TRBJ2-1; D perhaps matches TRBD2 (6 bases). This CDR3 contains 13 residues. Trimming stripped 5 bases from V and 12 bases from J, with 17 bases between. CDR1 is SGHAT, CDR2 FQNNGV, per germline. The CDR3 reads CASSPRTGAPQFF. CDR3 in DNA: TGTGCCAGCAGCCCTAGGACGGGAGCACCGCAGTTCTTC.

V and J are TRBV30 and TRBJ2-7, with D perhaps matching TRBD2 (6 bases). The V end was cut by 2 bases, the J end by 0 bases, with 14 bases between. CDR3 length: 15 residues. Germline loops: CDR1 GTSNPN, CDR2 SVGIG (reference sequence). This chain's CDR3 is CAWSSPGLSSYEQYF. The CDR3 DNA reads TGTGCCTGGAGTTCCCCGGGACTGAGCTCCTACGAGCAGTACTTC.

This clonotype was seen more than once but under ten times. The gene calls are TRBV6-5 and TRBJ1-6; 8 bases match TRBD1. The CDR3 is made up of 16 amino acids. The germline gives CDR1 MNHEY, CDR2 SVGAGI. Trimming at V came to 6 bases and at J to 7 bases, leaving 11 bases not matched to a gene. In DNA form, the CDR3 reads TGTGCCAGCAGACAACTAGACAGGGGAGGGAATTCACCCCTCCACTTT. It codes for CASRQLDRGGNSPLHF.

This clonotype was seen ten or more times. The genes are TRBV12-3 or TRBV12-4 and TRBJ2-1; 11 nucleotides agree with TRBD2. The CDR3 covers 15 residues. Trimming removed 6 bases from V and 4 bases from J; junction bases left unmatched: 5. In DNA form, the CDR3 reads TGTGCCAGCAGAATAGCGGGGGGGTTTTACAATGAGCAGTTCTTC. This sequence encodes CASRIAGGFYNEQFF.

This clonotype was picked up many times. The genes are TRBV18 and TRBJ2-5; 7 bases align to TRBD2. The CDR3 sequence is 13 residues long. Looked up from germline, CDR1 is KGHSH and CDR2 is LQKENI. Trimming cost V 6 bases and J 5 bases; bases outside gene matches: 6. The CDR3 sequence: CASSHGRRETQYF. In DNA, the CDR3 is TGTGCCAGCTCCCACGGGAGGCGCGAGACCCAGTACTTC.

This chain uses TRBV5-1 with TRBJ2-5; 11 bases are shared with TRBD2. Germline CDR1 reads SGHRS; CDR2 reads YFSETQ. The CDR3 spans 15 residues. Losses at the gene ends were 6 bases for V and 1 base for J; bases not matched to a gene: 5. The CDR3 nucleotides are TGCGCCAGCATGCTGACTAGCGGGATCCAAGAGACCCAGTACTTC. Its translation is CASMLTSGIQETQYF.

The V and J genes are TRBV6-2 or TRBV6-3 and TRBJ1-2, with 8 bases lining up with TRBD1. This CDR3 spans 16 amino acids. CDR1 is MNHEY, CDR2 SVGEGT, per germline. V lost 6 bases and J lost 4; bases outside the gene matches: 13. This CDR3 reads CASRPSGGGQGYGYTF. Written as DNA, the CDR3 is TGTGCCAGCAGACCTTCAGGGGGCGGACAGGGCTATGGCTACACCTTC.

By sample fraction, this clonotype is medium-sized. Since no conserved phenylalanine or tryptophan closes the CDR3, a read error is the likely cause. The DNA is left out, because the CDR3 cannot be placed on it with certainty; the CDR3 is given as TCRdb lists it. This sequence joins TRBV7-9 and TRBJ2-5; whether TRBD1, the table's D call, matches the DNA was not checked. The germline V gene encodes CDR1 SEHNR and CDR2 FQNEAQ (reference sequence). The CDR3 length is 10 residues, termini included. This chain's CDR3 is CATRPGTGED.